A single sample is the source of the 9 T cell receptor beta chains below, sequenced in a study of T cell changes during pregnancy in multiple sclerosis (dated by TCRdb to the late 2010s). The method behind the library was the immunoSEQ multiplex PCR assay. In its TCRdb copy, this immuneACCESS table keeps in-frame sequences only and misses some clones. Where compared with another copy, unresolved V genes explain less than half of these, and the others have no known cause. The sample includes some 40,000 clones, with around 90% observed a single time. Clones ranked in the top ten supply around 0.73% of the sample. The sample in question was CD4+ T cells from peripheral blood mononuclear cells, obtained in the third trimester of pregnancy. The receptor set was obtained from a female donor with multiple sclerosis, enrolled in a pregnancy study.

The chain uses TRBV28 and TRBJ1-3; D unclear. The CDR3 consists of 15 residues. Germline V gene sequence: CDR1 MDHEN, CDR2 SYDVKM. V gave up 5 bases and J gave up 3 bases, with 14 bases separating them. CDR3 residues: CASSPNQAFGNTIYF. The CDR3 DNA is TGTGCCAGCAGTCCAAACCAGGCTTTTGGAAACACCATATATTTT.

This clone was counted once. The CDR3: CSATRSETEAFF. The CDR3 region has the DNA TGCAGCGCTACAAGGAGTGAGACTGAAGCTTTCTTT. The V and J genes are TRBV29-1 and TRBJ1-1; D call uncertain. Trimming removed 7 bases from V and 5 bases from J, with 14 bases in between. Germline assignment: CDR1 SQVTM and CDR2 ANQGSEA. This CDR3 is 12 amino acids long.

The J gene is TRBJ2-5, the V gene TRBV11-3; weak D call: TRBD2 (6 bases). Germline assignment: CDR1 SGHNT and CDR2 YENEEA. CDR3 length equals 15 residues. Trimming cost V 1 base and J 2 bases, with 11 bases left between them. The CDR3 coding sequence is TGTGCCAGCAGCTTAGGCGGGAATCCACAAGAGACCCAGTACTTC. The encoded protein is CASSLGGNPQETQYF.

On this clone: Additional DNA sequences in this sample encode the identical CDR3. The V call is TRBV5-1, the J call TRBJ1-1; no firm D call. Germline V CDR1 and CDR2: SGHRS, YFSETQ. V lost 0 bases and J 0 bases, leaving 6 bases between the germline ends. The CDR3 contains 14 residues. CDR3 nucleotides: TGCGCCAGCAGCTTGGACAGCTTGAACACTGAAGCTTTCTTT. Residues: CASSLDSLNTEAFF.

The rearrangement uses TRBV10-1 and TRBJ2-7, with 10 bases matching TRBD2. The CDR3 runs 14 residues. Germline V lookup: CDR1 WNHNN, CDR2 SYGVQD (reference sequence). J lost 5 bases, V lost 6 bases, and 7 bases had no gene match. This CDR3 reads CASSAASGSNEQYF. The CDR3 nucleotides read TGCGCCAGCAGCGCTGCTAGCGGGAGTAACGAGCAGTACTTC.

The rearrangement links TRBV29-1 to TRBJ1-2; no firm D call. Germline V CDR1 and CDR2: SQVTM, ANQGSEA. V was cut by 7 bases and J by 7 bases, with 13 bases left in between. The CDR3 sequence is 11 residues long. The CDR3 DNA follows: TGCAGCGCCATCTATGAGGGTGGCTACACCTTC. It yields the protein CSAIYEGGYTF.

The chain is built from TRBV2 and TRBJ2-1, with 11 bases identical to TRBD2. CDR1 is SNHLY and CDR2 is FYNNEI in the germline V gene. This CDR3 comprises 14 residues. V dropped 7 bases and J dropped 6; count of bases not matched to a gene: 5. CDR3 sequence reads: CASIGTSGVNEQFF. The DNA for the CDR3 is TGTGCCAGCATTGGGACTAGCGGAGTCAATGAGCAGTTCTTC.

This clone was recorded once. The junction does not match germline at one end; this may be a read error. This chain connects TRBV12-5 to TRBJ2-1; possible D gene TRBD1, 5 bases. The CDR3 extends over 13 amino acids. Germline CDR1 and CDR2: LGHNT and FRNRAP. As DNA, the CDR3 is TGTGCTAGTGGTTTGGTAAAGGGGAATGTGCAGTTCTTC. This translates into CASGLVKGNVQFF.

This clone appeared a single time. The chain has TRBV19 and TRBJ2-7; D is uncertain. V shed 5 bases and J shed 2 bases, with 10 bases lying between them. CDR1 and CDR2 from the germline V gene are LNHDA and SQIVND (reference sequence). This CDR3 has 13 residues. In nucleotides, the CDR3 is TGTGCCAGTAGTTATCGCCAGGCCTACGAGCAGTACTTC. This encodes CASSYRQAYEQYF. Full variable domain (outside the CDR3, taken from reference TRBV19 and TRBJ2-7): DGGITQSPKYLFRKEGQNVTLSCEQNLNHDAMYWYRQDPGQGLRLIYYSQIVNDFQKGDIAEGYSVSREKKESFPLTVTSAQKNPTAFYLCASSYRQAYEQYFGPGTRLTVT.